This T cell receptor beta chain was documented in a study of CD8 T cells in Susac syndrome. Notes on the study in general: As the study acknowledged, the number of individuals who were part of its TCR sequencing and HLA analysis was relatively small.

As regards this clonotype: The antigen remains undetermined.

Sequencing of TCR beta, carried out with a high-throughput approach, was applied to CD8+ and CD4+ T cells from the blood. The CD8+ and CD4+ T cells were isolated magnetically using a negative isolation approach, whereas the TEMRA cells were enriched by FACS. Random hexamers served to reverse transcribe about 0.45 to 1 ug RNA. Amplification of TCR beta CDR3 by immunoSEQ multiplex PCR spanned 54 Vbeta and 13 Jbeta. From the immunoSEQ multiplex PCR reads, TCRdb called clonotypes with MiXCR, one entry per CDR3 protein. There are more than 85,000 distinct CDR3 sequences in the sample; approximately 96% occur only once, and more than 0.095% lies in the top ten. This sequence was found in a human donor in good health. What was sequenced was CD4+ T cells from PBMCs.

The CDR3 coding sequence is TGCGCCAGCAGCTTGGGGGACAGGATGGGAGAGACCCAGTACTTC. The encoded protein is CASSLGDRMGETQYF. This chain connects TRBV5-1 to TRBJ2-5; 8 bases fit TRBD1. The CDR3 spans 15 residues. The germline V gene encodes CDR1 SGHRS and CDR2 YFSETQ. The J segment lost 4 bases and the V segment lost 0 bases, leaving 5 bases of the junction unmatched.